This TCR beta chain was sequenced in a study of neurological immune-mediated disorders. Study-wide results and caveats: Sharing of CDR3 amino acid sequences among expanded clones across subjects was absent, suggesting private repertoires in all groups.

The CDR3 spans 14 residues. Deletions cut 5 bases from V and 8 bases from J, with 17 bases between. The germline CDR1 and CDR2 sequences are SGHRS and YFSETQ. 5'RACE generated cDNA with 10-nucleotide random UMIs. TCRdb processed the 5' RACE reads anew with MiXCR; each CDR3 protein has one entry. The sample includes tens of thousands of distinct CDR3 sequences, around 14% of them seen just once. This clonotype was recorded many times. What it recognizes is unknown. The chain combines TRBV5-1 with TRBJ2-1, with D perhaps TRBD1 (6 bases). The sequence was collected from a woman in her 50s with HTLV-1-associated myelopathy (HAM/TSP). Source material: PBMCs. The CDR3 spells CASRKGQGLDEQFF. The DNA for the CDR3 is TGCGCCAGCAGGAAGGGGCAGGGGTTGGATGAGCAGTTCTTC.